This T cell receptor beta chain was retrieved from a study of T-cell memory formation after mild COVID-19. MiXCR, applied by TCRdb to the 5' RACE reads, yields one record per CDR3 protein. The sample includes fewer than 150,000 distinct CDR3 sequences, 11% to 15% seen only once; the top ten take about 26%. Germline CDR1 is SGDLS and CDR2 is YYNGEE. With 3 bases removed from V and 2 bases from J, the gap between germline ends came to 16 bases. The CDR3 runs to 16 residues. The gene calls are TRBV9 and TRBJ2-3, with D perhaps matching TRBD2 (6 bases). The sequence came from an adult woman who had mild COVID-19 (a few samples of this study predate the infection). Cell type and time point are not known. The sample comprised PBMCs or a T cell subset sorted from them (not recorded which). CDR3 loop: CASSEGERASTDTQYF. In DNA, the CDR3 is TGTGCCAGCAGCGAGGGTGAGCGGGCTTCCACAGATACGCAGTATTTT. The full variable domain, rest sourced from reference TRBV9 and TRBJ2-3, is DSGVTQTPKHLITATGQRVTLRCSPRSGDLSVYWYQQSLDQGLQFLIQYYNGEERAKGNILERFSAQQFPDLHSELNLSSLELGDSALYFCASSEGERASTDTQYFGPGTRLTVL.